This T cell receptor beta chain was captured in a study of cytomegalovirus exposure and HLA in healthy donors. PCR amplification relied on 60 Vbeta primers (plus 13 Jbeta primers). TCRdb keeps only in-frame clones here, not all; method: immunoSEQ multiplex PCR. The table shows about 150,000 clones, with approximately 68% occurring only once. Germline values: CDR1 LNHDA, CDR2 SQIVND (reference sequence). J gave up 2 bases and V 9 bases, and 4 bases lay outside the gene matches. This CDR3 is 13 amino acids long. Overall study results and limits: A previous analysis found most TCR beta V segments productive roughly 90% or roughly 30% of the time.

Note on this clone: The antigen is not known.

This TCR derives from a man in his sixties in good health and CMV-seronegative. Material for sequencing was PBMCs. The chain has TRBV19 and TRBJ2-3, with 8 bases that match TRBD1. CDR3 nucleotide sequence: TGTGCCAGCAGGGGGCAGGTCACAGATACGCAGTATTTT. It translates to CASRGQVTDTQYF.